The 5 T cell receptor beta chains reported below all come from one sample, sequenced in a study of human T cells and chemical hapten exposure. TCRdb analysed the RACE reads with MiXCR anew, one entry per CDR3 protein. This table has some 180,000 distinct CDR3 sequences, approximately 20% appearing once. The time point here: patch test 1, 2 weeks after DPC sensitization. The treatment is: therapeutic diphenylcyclopropenone sensitization with weekly scalp DPC. Specimen: whole blood, collected in connection with sensitization to the hapten diphenylcyclopropenone (DPC). The receptors shown here come from a woman aged 50 to 60 with alopecia areata. Some clones in this sample may be carry-over from other donors' samples.

In this sample, this clonotype turned up a few times. The J gene is TRBJ1-4, the V gene TRBV27; TRBD1 aligns across 9 bases. The trim removed 8 bases at V and 5 bases at J, leaving 9 bases unmatched. Germline V gene lookup returns CDR1 MNHEY and CDR2 SMNVEV (reference sequence). CDR3 size: 15 residues. Written as DNA, the CDR3 is TGTGCCAGCCGGGATTTTGGGACAGGGAATGAAAAACTGTTTTTT. It encodes CASRDFGTGNEKLFF.

V usage is TRBV7-8 and J usage is TRBJ1-3; no definite D call. V was shortened by 7 bases and J by 0 bases, with 13 bases between the two germline ends. In germline, CDR1 is SGHVS, CDR2 FQNEAQ. The CDR3 sequence is 15 residues long. The chain's CDR3 is CASTLGSPSGNTIYF. CDR3 in DNA: TGTGCCAGCACACTTGGTTCCCCCTCTGGAAACACCATATATTTT.

V gene TRBV18 combines with J gene TRBJ2-7; D is undetermined. CDR3 length equals 12 residues. V gave up 3 bases and J gave up 7 bases, with 10 bases separating them. Per the germline V gene, CDR1 is KGHSH and CDR2 is LQKENI. The CDR3 coding sequence is TGTGCCAGCTCACCTCTGGAGAATGAGCAGTACTTC. This translates into CASSPLENEQYF.

The rearrangement uses TRBV5-1 and TRBJ2-3; D tentatively fits TRBD1 or TRBD2 (5 bases each). From germline, CDR1 is SGHRS and CDR2 YFSETQ. With 7 bases removed from V and 6 bases from J, the gap between germline ends came to 24 bases. The CDR3 totals 16 residues. The CDR3 loop is CASSPEGRERLDTQYF. As DNA, the CDR3 is TGCGCCAGCTCCCCCGAGGGCAGGGAAAGATTGGATACGCAGTATTTT.

This clonotype was observed a few times. The chain has TRBV12-3 or TRBV12-4 and TRBJ1-5; D not certain. The germline V and J ends were trimmed by 6 bases and 3 bases, with 12 bases remaining between them. The CDR3 runs 14 residues. CDR3 in DNA: TGTGCCAGCAGCCTGGGTTTTCCCAATCAGCCCCAGCATTTT. Translation: CASSLGFPNQPQHF.